The 24 T cell receptor beta chains given below trace back to one sample, sequenced in a study of shared clonotypes between healthy human individuals. Here immunoSEQ multiplex PCR was the method, and the copy in TCRdb shows in-frame clones only, minus some. The sample carries some 2.4 million clones, approximately 93% recorded once. The sequenced sample was naive CD4+ T cells from PBMCs. As for subset: CD45RA+ positively selected. Source of these receptors: a man between 18 and 29 years old in good health. Some clones in this sample may be carry-over from other donors' samples.

This rearrangement joins TRBV28 to TRBJ2-3; weak D call: TRBD2 (7 bases). Germline values: CDR1 MDHEN, CDR2 SYDVKM. The CDR3 loop spans 15 amino acids. Between the trimmed V and J ends, which lost 8 bases and 6 bases, there was a span of 21 bases. The CDR3 here is CASLRGGARLDTQYF. The CDR3 DNA reads TGTGCCAGCCTGCGAGGGGGGGCGAGGTTGGATACGCAGTATTTT.

The chain uses TRBV2 and TRBJ1-5, with D unclear. Germline lookup yields CDR1 SNHLY and CDR2 FYNNEI. The germline V and J ends were trimmed by 5 bases and 3 bases, with 5 bases remaining between them. The CDR3 is made up of 12 amino acids. CDR3: CASSSINQPQHF. CDR3 coding DNA: TGTGCCAGCAGTTCCATCAATCAGCCCCAGCATTTT.

The chain has TRBV5-4 and TRBJ2-7, with 11 bases matching TRBD2. The CDR3 loop spans 15 amino acids. V trimming: 4 bases; J trimming: 4 bases; junction bases outside the gene matches: 7. From germline, CDR1 is SGHNT and CDR2 YYREEE (reference sequence). CDR3 amino acids: CASSPTSGREYEQYF. The CDR3 DNA sequence: TGTGCCAGCAGCCCTACTAGCGGGAGAGAATACGAGCAGTACTTC.

This sequence joins TRBV9 and TRBJ2-2, with 13 bases that match TRBD2. This CDR3 region has 17 residues. V trimming: 4 bases; J trimming: 6 bases; junction bases outside the gene matches: 9. Germline-derived CDR1 and CDR2 are SGDLS and YYNGEE. DNA of the CDR3: TGTGCCAGCAGCCCCCGGACTAGCGGGAGTACAGCCGGGGAGCTGTTTTTT. Protein sequence: CASSPRTSGSTAGELFF.

The rearrangement uses TRBV7-2 and TRBJ2-7, with D hard to call. This CDR3 spans 15 amino acids. V shed 1 base and J shed 4 bases, with 14 bases lying between them. Per germline, CDR1 SGHTA and CDR2 FQGNSA. The DNA of the CDR3 is TGTGCCAGCAGCTTAGGTCGCTCTGGGCAGTACGAGCAGTACTTC. Protein product: CASSLGRSGQYEQYF. The full variable domain, in which reference TRBV7-2 and TRBJ2-7 provide the parts outside the CDR3, is GAGVSQSPSNKVTEKGKDVELRCDPISGHTALYWYRQSLGQGLEFLIYFQGNSAPDKSGLPSDRFSAERTGGSVSTLTIQRTQQEDSAVYLCASSLGRSGQYEQYFGPGTRLTVT.

V usage is TRBV4-1 and J usage is TRBJ1-3; D gene uncertain. The CDR3 is 14 amino acids. V lost 1 base and J lost 4, with 8 bases in between. CDR1 and CDR2 (germline): MGHRA, YSYEKL. The CDR3 protein is CASSQGPIGNTIYF. The CDR3 bases are TGCGCCAGCAGCCAAGGGCCCATCGGAAACACCATATATTTT.

This sequence joins TRBV4-3 and TRBJ1-2, with D maybe TRBD1 (5 bases). The CDR3 length is 16 residues. In germline, CDR1 is LGHNA, CDR2 YSLEER. V lost 4 bases and J 4 bases, leaving 19 bases between the germline ends. The chain's CDR3 is CASSPSVVTVSYGYTF. The CDR3 DNA reads as TGCGCCAGCAGCCCCAGCGTGGTGACAGTTTCCTATGGCTACACCTTC.

V and J are TRBV27 and TRBJ2-5, with TRBD2 as a possible D gene (7 bases). Between the trimmed V and J ends, which lost 5 bases and 10 bases, there was a span of 26 bases. Germline CDR1 is MNHEY and CDR2 is SMNVEV (reference sequence). The CDR3 sequence is 16 residues long. The CDR3 region has the DNA TGTGCCAGCAGTCCCCACGTTCTGGGCGGGGGCCCCGACCAGTACTTC. Residues: CASSPHVLGGGPDQYF.

This chain links TRBV15 with TRBJ2-2, with unresolved D. CDR3 length: 15 amino acids. Germline CDR1 is LNHNV and CDR2 is YYDKDF (reference sequence). Trimming shortened V by 8 bases and J by 3 bases, and 16 bases separated the two germline ends. CDR3 in amino acids: CATAEPNHYTGELFF. As DNA, the CDR3 is TGTGCCACCGCCGAACCTAACCATTACACCGGGGAGCTGTTTTTT.

Concerning this clone: Different DNA sequences within this sample yield the same CDR3. This chain connects TRBV9 to TRBJ2-1; D unclear. V was trimmed by 0 bases and J by 0 bases, leaving 7 bases between them. Germline lookup yields CDR1 SGDLS and CDR2 YYNGEE. CDR3 length: 15 amino acids. The CDR3 sequence is CASSVDGNSYNEQFF. CDR3 DNA sequence: TGTGCCAGCAGCGTAGATGGAAACTCCTACAATGAGCAGTTCTTC. Looking up the rest from reference TRBV9 and TRBJ2-1 gives the full variable domain: DSGVTQTPKHLITATGQRVTLRCSPRSGDLSVYWYQQSLDQGLQFLIQYYNGEERAKGNILERFSAQQFPDLHSELNLSSLELGDSALYFCASSVDGNSYNEQFFGPGTRLTVL.

V and J are TRBV4-1 and TRBJ2-6; D is ambiguous. The V gene lost 0 bases and the J gene lost 2 bases, with 11 bases spanning the gap. This CDR3 is 17 amino acids long. CDR1 is MGHRA and CDR2 is YSYEKL in the germline V gene. In nucleotides, the CDR3 is TGCGCCAGCAGCCAAGACGCCCGAGTAGCTGGGGCCAACGTCCTGACTTTC. Its protein product is CASSQDARVAGANVLTF.

The chain couples TRBV4-1 to TRBJ2-1, with D unclear. The CDR3 contains 19 residues. V was pared by 4 bases and J by 0 bases, with 22 bases between. In germline, CDR1 is MGHRA, CDR2 YSYEKL. CDR3 bases: TGCGCCAGCAGCCCACCTCGTGAGAGGCCCTCATCCTCCTACAATGAGCAGTTCTTC. Translating it yields CASSPPRERPSSSYNEQFF.

J is TRBJ2-7 and V is TRBV29-1; 8 positions match TRBD1. This CDR3 is built from 13 residues. The germline CDR1 and CDR2 sequences are SQVTM and ANQGSEA. Losses at the gene ends were 4 bases for V and 0 bases for J; bases not matched to a gene: 2. CDR3 region: CSVVQGASYEQYF. Written as DNA, the CDR3 is TGCAGCGTTGTCCAGGGGGCCTCCTACGAGCAGTACTTC.

J is TRBJ2-1 and V is TRBV6-5; D might be TRBD1 or TRBD2, each matching 5 bases. Germline V gene sequence: CDR1 MNHEY, CDR2 SVGAGI. Trimming took off 2 bases at V and 2 bases at J, with 10 bases between the two ends. The CDR3 is made up of 15 amino acids. DNA of the CDR3: TGTGCCAGCAGTTACGGGACGGTCCCCTACAATGAGCAGTTCTTC. Protein: CASSYGTVPYNEQFF.

This chain connects TRBV9 to TRBJ2-3; 7 bases match TRBD2. Germline assignment: CDR1 SGDLS and CDR2 YYNGEE. This CDR3 has 15 amino acids. After removal of 6 bases from V and 0 bases from J, the junction contained 7 bases not matched to a gene. The CDR3, as DNA: TGTGCCAGCACCAAGCGGGGAGAAAGCACAGATACGCAGTATTTT. This gives the protein CASTKRGESTDTQYF.

Regarding this clone: Other DNA sequences of this sample code for an identical CDR3. The rearrangement joins TRBV7-9 to TRBJ1-5, with 10 positions matching TRBD1. CDR1 is SEHNR and CDR2 is FQNEAQ in the germline V gene (reference sequence). CDR3 size: 15 residues. V gave up 5 bases and J gave up 2 bases; unmatched junction bases: 3. The CDR3 DNA sequence: TGTGCCAGCAGCCCAGGGACAGGGGGCAATCAGCCCCAGCATTTT. Translating it yields CASSPGTGGNQPQHF.

The V and J genes are TRBV6-1 and TRBJ1-1, with no clear D. This CDR3 spans 15 amino acids. From germline, CDR1 is MNHNS and CDR2 SASEGT. V shed 1 base and J shed 0 bases, with 9 bases lying between them. The chain's CDR3 is CASSEDEVLNTEAFF. In DNA, the CDR3 is TGTGCCAGCAGTGAAGATGAGGTACTGAACACTGAAGCTTTCTTT.

DNA for the CDR3: TGTGCCAGCAGCTTAGGTCGCGGGACAGTCGAGGAGCTGTTTTTT. This encodes CASSLGRGTVEELFF. This chain connects TRBV11-2 to TRBJ2-2, with D perhaps TRBD1 (7 bases). The V end was cut by 1 base, the J end by 10 bases, with 16 bases between. Germline CDR1 reads SGHAT; CDR2 reads FQNNGV. This CDR3 is 15 amino acids long.

On this clone itself: Other DNA sequences of this sample code for an identical CDR3. This chain links TRBV5-1 with TRBJ2-3, with D perhaps TRBD1 or TRBD2 (6 bases each). Germline V gene data show CDR1 as SGHRS and CDR2 as YFSETQ. This CDR3 is built from 14 residues. V lost 3 bases and J lost 6, with 14 bases in between. The chain's CDR3 is CASSSGDSTDTQYF. The CDR3 DNA reads as TGCGCCAGCAGCTCAGGGGACTCCACGGATACGCAGTATTTT.

The rearrangement joins TRBV19 to TRBJ1-1; the D gene is possibly TRBD1 (6 bases). The germline V gene encodes CDR1 LNHDA and CDR2 SQIVND (reference sequence). CDR3 size: 14 residues. Trimming pared 6 bases from V and 1 base from J, leaving 12 bases between. The CDR3 coding sequence is TGTGCCAGTAGCAAAAACAGGGCGAACACTGAAGCTTTCTTT. Its translation: CASSKNRANTEAFF.

The J gene is TRBJ2-1, the V gene TRBV9, with a possible D match to TRBD2 (6 bases). V lost 3 bases, J lost 4 bases, and 14 bases lay in between. The CDR3 is made up of 15 amino acids. Germline loops: CDR1 SGDLS, CDR2 YYNGEE. CDR3 region: CASSAETGEYNEQFF. The CDR3 DNA reads as TGTGCCAGCAGCGCCGAAACGGGGGAGTACAATGAGCAGTTCTTC.

The rearrangement uses TRBV28 and TRBJ1-2; D is uncertain. Germline V gene sequence: CDR1 MDHEN, CDR2 SYDVKM. This CDR3 contains 12 residues. V was cut by 5 bases and J by 4 bases, with 8 bases left in between. CDR3 nucleotides: TGTGCCAGCAGTGACTGGACCTATGGCTACACCTTC. It translates to CASSDWTYGYTF.

This clone appeared once. V gene TRBV10-2 combines with J gene TRBJ1-1; D remains ambiguous. CDR1 is WSHSY, CDR2 SAAADI, per germline. The CDR3 runs to 14 residues. Trimming removed 4 bases at V and 8 bases at J, with 17 bases between. The chain's CDR3 is CASSALGQAGEAFF. The CDR3 nucleotides read TGCGCCAGCAGTGCGCTGGGTCAGGCTGGCGAAGCTTTCTTT.

This chain links TRBV6-4 with TRBJ1-2; D call uncertain. Trimming shortened V by 5 bases and J by 2 bases, and 6 bases separated the two germline ends. The CDR3 is made up of 12 amino acids. Germline V CDR1 and CDR2: MRHNA, SNTAGT. The CDR3 spells CASSNGNYGYTF. CDR3 nucleotide sequence: TGTGCCAGCAGTAACGGGAACTATGGCTACACCTTC.